This T cell receptor (beta chain) is from a study of monozygotic twins with inflammatory bowel disease. This CDR3 spans 14 amino acids. Germline CDR1 SGHTA, CDR2 FQGTGA. Reanalyzing the 5' RACE reads, TCRdb keeps one entry per CDR3 protein, without DNA. This sample's table reports just over 300,000 distinct CDR3 sequences. The clonotype originates from a human donor with ulcerative colitis or Crohn's disease, or a healthy co-twin of an affected twin (not recorded which). The rearrangement uses TRBV7-3 and TRBJ2-7; without DNA, the TCRdb call of TRBD2 cannot be checked. Sequencing used blood. CDR3: CASSNLAGGLEQYF.